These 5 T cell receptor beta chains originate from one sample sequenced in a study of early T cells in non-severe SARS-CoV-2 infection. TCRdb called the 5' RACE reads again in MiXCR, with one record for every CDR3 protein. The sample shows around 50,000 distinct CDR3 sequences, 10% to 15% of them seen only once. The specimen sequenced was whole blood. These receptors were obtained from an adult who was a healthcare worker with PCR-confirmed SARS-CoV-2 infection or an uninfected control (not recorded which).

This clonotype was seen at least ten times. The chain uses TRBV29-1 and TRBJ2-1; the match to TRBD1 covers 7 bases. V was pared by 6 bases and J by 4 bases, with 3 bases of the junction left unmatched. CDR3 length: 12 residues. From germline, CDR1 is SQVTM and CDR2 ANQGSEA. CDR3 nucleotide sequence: TGCAGCGTGGGGACAGAGTACAATGAGCAGTTCTTC. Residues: CSVGTEYNEQFF.

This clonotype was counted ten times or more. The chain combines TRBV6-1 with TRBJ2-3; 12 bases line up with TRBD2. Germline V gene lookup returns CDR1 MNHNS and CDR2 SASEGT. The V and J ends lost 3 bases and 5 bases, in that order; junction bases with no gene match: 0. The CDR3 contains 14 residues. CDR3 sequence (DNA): TGTGCCAGCAGTGAGGGACTAGCGGGAGATACGCAGTATTTT. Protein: CASSEGLAGDTQYF.

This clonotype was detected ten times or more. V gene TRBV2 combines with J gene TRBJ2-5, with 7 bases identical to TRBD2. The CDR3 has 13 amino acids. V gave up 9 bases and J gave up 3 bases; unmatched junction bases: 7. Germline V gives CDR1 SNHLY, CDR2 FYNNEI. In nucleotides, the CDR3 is TGTGCCAGTCACCGCGGACTAGAAGAGACCCAGTACTTC. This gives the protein CASHRGLEETQYF.

The CDR3 nucleotides are TGCGCCAGCACTAGTAGCCTAAACATTCAGTACTTC. Protein sequence: CASTSSLNIQYF. The rearrangement links TRBV10-2 to TRBJ2-4; no reliable D call. From germline, CDR1 is WSHSY and CDR2 SAAADI. V was clipped by 7 bases and J by 6 bases, with 10 bases between them. The CDR3 has 12 amino acids.

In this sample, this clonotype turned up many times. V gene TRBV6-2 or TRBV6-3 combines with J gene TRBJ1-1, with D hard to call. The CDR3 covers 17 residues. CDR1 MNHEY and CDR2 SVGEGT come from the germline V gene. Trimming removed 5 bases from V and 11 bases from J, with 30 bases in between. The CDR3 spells CASSPRLSSERAPRAFF. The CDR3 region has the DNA TGTGCCAGCAGTCCTCGTCTTAGTTCCGAGAGAGCTCCGAGGGCTTTCTTT.